The rows below give T cell receptor beta chains drawn from one sample of a study of chemoradiotherapy in HPV16-positive cancers. Produced via immunoSEQ multiplex PCR; TCRdb's table is partial and in-frame only. The table has around 24,000 clones, roughly 90% seen once. The source material was blood, sampled from a patient who underwent chemoradiotherapy. These receptors were taken from a human donor with HPV-associated anogenital cancer. Each CDR3 is given with its conserved first and last residue. D genes are given only for firm matches. Rows give clone size only sometimes, using once, few, many, or a class for an expanded clone.

v_gene	d_gene	abundance	j_gene	CDR3nt	CDR3aa
TRBV9	NA	NA	TRBJ1-2	TGTGCCAGCAGCCGTGGGGCTGGCGACGGCTACACCTTC	CASSRGAGDGYTF
TRBV7-2	TRBD1	NA	TRBJ2-1	TGTGCCAGCAGCATAGCTCCGGGACAGGGGTTTGAGCAGTTCTTC	CASSIAPGQGFEQFF
TRBV29-1	NA	NA	TRBJ1-2	TGCAGCGTTTCCGGGACCTTTGGCTACACCTTC	CSVSGTFGYTF
TRBV6-5	NA	NA	TRBJ1-4	TGTGCCAGCAGTCTGGACGGGACAACTAATGAAAAACTGTTTTTT	CASSLDGTTNEKLFF
TRBV6-5	NA	NA	TRBJ1-5	TGTGCCAGCAGTTACTCCCGGGACACCAATCAGCCCCAGCATTTT	CASSYSRDTNQPQHF
TRBV19	TRBD1	NA	TRBJ1-5	TGTGCCAGTAGTATAGATAAGGGGGCCGGGCAGCCCCAGCATTTT	CASSIDKGAGQPQHF
TRBV6-1	TRBD1	NA	TRBJ2-5	TGTGCCAGTAAACCGGGACAGGGGTCGGAGACCCAGTACTTC	CASKPGQGSETQYF
TRBV5-6	NA	NA	TRBJ2-1	TGTGCCAGCACCTCCGACGGGAGCTCCTACAATGAGCAGTTCTTC	CASTSDGSSYNEQFF
TRBV19	TRBD2	NA	TRBJ2-1	TGTGCCAGTAGTATATTACGGGCTAGCGGGAGGAGGGCATACAATGAGCAGTTCTTC	CASSILRASGRRAYNEQFF
TRBV4-3	TRBD2	NA	TRBJ2-7	TGCGCCAGCAGCCTATCCCTAGCGGGAGAAATCGCTTACGAGCAGTACTTC	CASSLSLAGEIAYEQYF
TRBV7-9	NA	NA	TRBJ1-5	TGTGCCAGCAGCTTAGGAGGTGGATATAGCAATCAGCCCCAGCATTTT	CASSLGGGYSNQPQHF
TRBV7-9	NA	NA	TRBJ1-1	TGTGCCAGCACCACCGGCGCGAACACTGAAGCTTTCTTT	CASTTGANTEAFF
TRBV7-2	NA	few	TRBJ1-5	TGTGCCAGCAGCTCCCCGGACATTCGCAATCAGCCCCAGCATTTT	CASSSPDIRNQPQHF
TRBV7-2	NA	NA	TRBJ1-2	TGTGCCAGCAGCTTAGCCGGGGGTCTTGAGTATGGCTACACCTTC	CASSLAGGLEYGYTF
TRBV27	NA	NA	TRBJ2-6	TGTGCCAGCAGTCCGCTCGCTGGGGCCAACGTCCTGACTTTC	CASSPLAGANVLTF
TRBV7-2	TRBD2	NA	TRBJ2-7	TGTGCCAGCACCGGGAGGAGGGCAGGGCCCTACGAGCAGTACTTC	CASTGRRAGPYEQYF
TRBV12-5	NA	NA	TRBJ2-1	TGTGCTAGTGGTTTGGGTGGCTCCTACAATGAGCAGTTCTTC	CASGLGGSYNEQFF
TRBV5-1	TRBD1	NA	TRBJ1-4	TGCGCCAGCAGCGGGGGGGACAGTGCAACTAATGAAAAACTGTTTTTT	CASSGGDSATNEKLFF
TRBV11-2	NA	NA	TRBJ1-1	TGTGCCAGCAGCTTAACAGGGACAATGAACACTGAAGCTTTCTTT	CASSLTGTMNTEAFF
TRBV6-1	TRBD1	few	TRBJ2-5	TGTGCCAGCAGGGGATGGACAGGCCTTAAAGAGACCCAGTACTTC	CASRGWTGLKETQYF
TRBV5-1	TRBD1	NA	TRBJ1-1	TGCGCCAGCAGCTTAGGACAGGGCTACACTGAAGCTTTCTTT	CASSLGQGYTEAFF
TRBV27	TRBD1	NA	TRBJ2-1	TGTGCCAGCAGTCCTCCGACAGGGATTAGCTCCTACAATGAGCAGTTCTTC	CASSPPTGISSYNEQFF
TRBV6-4	TRBD2	NA	TRBJ2-5	TGTGCCAGCAGTGGCGAAGCGGGGGGCGGGGAGACCCAGTACTTC	CASSGEAGGGETQYF
TRBV7-2	TRBD2	NA	TRBJ2-3	TGTGCCAGCAGCGTACTGGGACTAGCGGGGGGCGCGCAGTATTTT	CASSVLGLAGGAQYF
TRBV30	NA	NA	TRBJ1-6	TGTGCCTGGAGTAGGTCGGATTCACCCCTCCACTTT	CAWSRSDSPLHF
TRBV27	NA	NA	TRBJ2-1	TGTGCCAGCAGTCGGGGCCCGGAGGGCGGTGAGCAGTTCTTC	CASSRGPEGGEQFF
TRBV27	NA	NA	TRBJ2-1	TGTGCCAGCACCAAAACGGCAGGGAGCTCCTACAATGAGCAGTTCTTC	CASTKTAGSSYNEQFF
TRBV6-1	NA	NA	TRBJ1-6	TGTGCCAGCAGTGAAGCCGCCTATCACCCTCATTCACCCCTCCACTTT	CASSEAAYHPHSPLHF
TRBV2	NA	NA	TRBJ2-5	TGTGCCAGCGGGGGGCGAGAGACCCAGTACTTC	CASGGRETQYF
TRBV27	TRBD1	NA	TRBJ2-2	TGTGCCAGCAGTTGGGGACAGGGGCGTAGCGGGGAGCTGTTTTTT	CASSWGQGRSGELFF
TRBV7-9	NA	NA	TRBJ1-1	TGTGCCAGCAGCCCGGACGTAGCCGGGGCGAACACTGAAGCTTTCTTT	CASSPDVAGANTEAFF
TRBV29-1	NA	NA	TRBJ1-5	TGCAGCGTGGTAACAGGGTCGAGTCAGCCCCAGCATTTT	CSVVTGSSQPQHF
TRBV19	NA	NA	TRBJ2-5	TGTGCCAGTAGTCCCCGCCAAGGTTCGGAGACCCAGTACTTC	CASSPRQGSETQYF
TRBV2	TRBD1	NA	TRBJ1-2	TGTGCCAGCAGGGGACAGGAGAACTATGGCTACACCTTC	CASRGQENYGYTF
TRBV28	TRBD1	NA	TRBJ2-1	TGTGCCAGCTTCACCGGGACAGGGGGATACAATGAGCAGTTCTTC	CASFTGTGGYNEQFF
TRBV23-1	TRBD1	NA	TRBJ1-4	TGCGCCAGCAGACGAGGGACAGCTAATGAAAAACTGTTTTTT	CASRRGTANEKLFF
TRBV7-6	NA	NA	TRBJ2-6	TGTGCCAGCAGCCGGGGCTACTCTGGGGCCAACGTCCTGACTTTC	CASSRGYSGANVLTF
TRBV14	NA	NA	TRBJ2-7	TGTGCCAGCAGCCAAGTCGGCTCCTACGAGCAGTACTTC	CASSQVGSYEQYF
TRBV7-2	TRBD2	once	TRBJ2-7	TGTGCCAGCAGCTTAATGCTCGCTAGCGGGAGTAGCGAGCAGTACTTC	CASSLMLASGSSEQYF
TRBV19	NA	NA	TRBJ2-7	TGTGCCAGTAGTAGCCGGACGGGGAGCTCCTACGAGCAGTACTTC	CASSSRTGSSYEQYF